These 8 T cell receptor beta chains originate from one sample sequenced in a study of breast tumors, draining lymph nodes, adjacent tissues. Samples came from axillary lymph nodes draining the breast cancer. TCRdb called the multiplex PCR reads again in MiXCR, with one record for every CDR3 protein. Altogether some 250,000 distinct CDR3 sequences are present, roughly a third being singletons, with the ten largest covering 3% to 4%. The sample comprised axillary lymph node tissue. These receptors were collected from a female donor with breast cancer. Some clones in this sample may be carry-over from other donors' samples.

This clonotype was seen ten or more times. The rearrangement uses TRBV29-1 and TRBJ2-1; a possible D gene is TRBD1 (7 bases). Germline V CDR1 and CDR2: SQVTM, ANQGSEA. The CDR3 covers 12 residues. Trimming pared 7 bases from V and 11 bases from J, leaving 18 bases between. The CDR3 region is CSAGGTAPQQFF. As DNA, the CDR3 is TGCAGCGCCGGCGGGACAGCGCCGCAGCAGTTCTTC.

This clonotype was seen a few times. The chain recombines TRBV7-9 with TRBJ2-5; no reliable D call. The CDR3 extends over 13 amino acids. Germline V gene data show CDR1 as SEHNR and CDR2 as FQNEAQ (reference sequence). V gave up 6 bases and J gave up 5 bases, with 13 bases separating them. CDR3 nucleotides: TGTGCCAGCAGTCCTACTACGGGTGAGACCCAGTACTTC. This encodes CASSPTTGETQYF. The full variable domain, completed using reference TRBV7-9 and TRBJ2-5, is DTGVSQNPRHKITKRGQNVTFRCDPISEHNRLYWYRQTLGQGPEFLTYFQNEAQLEKSRLLSDRFSAERPKGSFSTLEIQRTEQGDSAMYLCASSPTTGETQYFGPGTRLLVL.

This clonotype was seen at least ten times. The CDR3 DNA follows: TGTGCCAGCAGTTGGTACAGGGCGAACACCGGGGAGCTGTTTTTT. It codes for CASSWYRANTGELFF. V usage is TRBV12-3 or TRBV12-4 and J usage is TRBJ2-2, with D possibly TRBD1 on 6 matching bases. The V and J ends lost 4 bases and 0 bases respectively, with 9 bases between them. This CDR3 is 15 amino acids long.

This clonotype has a count of ten or more. J is TRBJ1-5 and V is TRBV6-5, with D uncertain. The germline CDR1 and CDR2 sequences are MNHEY and SVGAGI. The CDR3 sequence is 16 residues long. Trimming removed 5 bases from V and 1 base from J, with 15 bases in between. The CDR3: CASSLYPRTSNQPQHF. In DNA form, the CDR3 reads TGTGCCAGCAGTCTTTATCCCAGGACCAGCAATCAGCCCCAGCATTTT.

This clonotype was observed a single time. The V gene is TRBV7-6, the J gene TRBJ2-3, with 12 bases identical to TRBD2. Germline loops: CDR1 SGHVS, CDR2 FNYEAQ. The CDR3 spans 17 residues. V gave up 5 bases and J gave up 5 bases; unmatched junction bases: 11. The CDR3 DNA is TGTGCCAGCAGCCATTGGGCTAGCGGGGGGGATGGAGATACGCAGTATTTT. This sequence encodes CASSHWASGGDGDTQYF.

The V and J genes are TRBV10-3 and TRBJ2-7; TRBD1 matches 9 bases. The CDR3 extends over 12 amino acids. V lost 10 bases to trimming and J lost 5 bases; unmatched junction nucleotides: 6. The germline V gene has CDR1 ENHRY and CDR2 SYGVKD. CDR3 sequence (DNA): TGTGCCACTGGACAGGGGAGTGACGAGCAGTACTTC. Its translation is CATGQGSDEQYF.

This clonotype has a count of ten or more. The chain carries TRBV6-1 and TRBJ1-2; maybe TRBD1 (6 bases). The CDR3 has 15 residues. Trimming took off 4 bases at V and 4 bases at J, with 16 bases between the two ends. Germline values: CDR1 MNHNS, CDR2 SASEGT. Here the CDR3 DNA reads TGTGCCAGCAGTGTAAGGGGGAGAGCACTCTATGGCTACACCTTC. Protein sequence: CASSVRGRALYGYTF.

On this clonotype itself: In this CDR3 the conserved last residue, phenylalanine or tryptophan, is missing, so a read error is likely. No DNA is shown, since the ends of the CDR3 on it are uncertain; the CDR3 is the one TCRdb lists. The rearrangement uses TRBV19 and TRBJ1-4; no DNA check was done on the table's D call, TRBD1. Germline V gene lookup returns CDR1 LNHDA and CDR2 SQIVND (reference sequence). The length of the CDR3 is 10 amino acids, counting both ends. The CDR3 loop reads CASAGPTGFD.